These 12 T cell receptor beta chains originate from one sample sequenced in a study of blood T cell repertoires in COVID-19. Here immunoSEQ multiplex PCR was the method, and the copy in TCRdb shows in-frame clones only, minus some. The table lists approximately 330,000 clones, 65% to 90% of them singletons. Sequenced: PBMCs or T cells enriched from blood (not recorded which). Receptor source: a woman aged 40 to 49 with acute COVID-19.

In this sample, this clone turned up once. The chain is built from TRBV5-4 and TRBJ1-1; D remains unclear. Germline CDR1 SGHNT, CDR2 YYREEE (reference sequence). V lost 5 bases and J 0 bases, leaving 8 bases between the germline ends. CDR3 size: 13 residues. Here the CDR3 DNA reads TGTGCCAGCAGTCTACAGATGAACACTGAAGCTTTCTTT. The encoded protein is CASSLQMNTEAFF.

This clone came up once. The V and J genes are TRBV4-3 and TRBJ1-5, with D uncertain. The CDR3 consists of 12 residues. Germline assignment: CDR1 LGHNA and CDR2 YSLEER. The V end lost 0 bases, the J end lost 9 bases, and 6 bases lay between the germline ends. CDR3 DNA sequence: TGCGCCAGCAGCCAAGATAGAGGGCCCCAGCATTTT. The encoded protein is CASSQDRGPQHF.

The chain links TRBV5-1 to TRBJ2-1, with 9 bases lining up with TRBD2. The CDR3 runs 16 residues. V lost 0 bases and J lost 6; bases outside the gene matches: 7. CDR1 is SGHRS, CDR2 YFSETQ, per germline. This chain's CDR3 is CASSLAGTSKANEQFF. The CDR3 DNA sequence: TGCGCCAGCAGCTTGGCCGGGACTAGCAAGGCCAATGAGCAGTTCTTC.

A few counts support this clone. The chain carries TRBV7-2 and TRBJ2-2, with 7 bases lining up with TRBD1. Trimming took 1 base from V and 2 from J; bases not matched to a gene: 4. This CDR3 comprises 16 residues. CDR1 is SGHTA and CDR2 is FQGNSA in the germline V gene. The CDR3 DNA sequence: TGTGCCAGCAGCTTAGGGACAGGCTTCAACACCGGGGAGCTGTTTTTT. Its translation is CASSLGTGFNTGELFF.

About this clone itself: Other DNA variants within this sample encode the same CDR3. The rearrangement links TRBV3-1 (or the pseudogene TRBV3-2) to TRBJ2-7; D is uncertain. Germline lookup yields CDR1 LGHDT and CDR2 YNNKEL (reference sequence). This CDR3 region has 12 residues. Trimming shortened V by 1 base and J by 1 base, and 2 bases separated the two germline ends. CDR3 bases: TGTGCCAGCAGCCAAGCGTCCTACGAGCAGTACTTC. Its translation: CASSQASYEQYF.

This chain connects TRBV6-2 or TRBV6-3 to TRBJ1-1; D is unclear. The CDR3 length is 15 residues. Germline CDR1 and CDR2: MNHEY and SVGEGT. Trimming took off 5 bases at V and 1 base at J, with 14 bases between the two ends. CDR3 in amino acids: CASSAGTKGNTEAFF. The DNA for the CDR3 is TGTGCCAGCAGTGCGGGCACGAAGGGGAACACTGAAGCTTTCTTT.

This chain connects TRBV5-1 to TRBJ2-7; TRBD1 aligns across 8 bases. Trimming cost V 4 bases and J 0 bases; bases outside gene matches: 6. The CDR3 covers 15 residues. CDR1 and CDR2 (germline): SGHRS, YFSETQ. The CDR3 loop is CASSPSGTGSYEQYF. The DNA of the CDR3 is TGCGCCAGCAGCCCATCCGGGACAGGCTCCTACGAGCAGTACTTC.

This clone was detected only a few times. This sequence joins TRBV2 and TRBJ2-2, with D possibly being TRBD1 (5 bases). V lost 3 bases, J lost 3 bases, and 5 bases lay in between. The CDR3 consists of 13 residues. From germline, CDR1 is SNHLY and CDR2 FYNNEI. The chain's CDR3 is CASSEGHTGELFF. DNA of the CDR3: TGTGCCAGCAGTGAGGGGCACACCGGGGAGCTGTTTTTT.

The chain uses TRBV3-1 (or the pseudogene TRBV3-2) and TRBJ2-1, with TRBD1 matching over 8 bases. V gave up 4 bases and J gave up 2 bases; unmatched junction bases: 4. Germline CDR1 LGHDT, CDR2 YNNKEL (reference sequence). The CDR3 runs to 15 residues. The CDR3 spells CASSRGTGAYNEQFF. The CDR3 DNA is TGTGCCAGCAGCCGCGGGACAGGAGCCTACAATGAGCAGTTCTTC.

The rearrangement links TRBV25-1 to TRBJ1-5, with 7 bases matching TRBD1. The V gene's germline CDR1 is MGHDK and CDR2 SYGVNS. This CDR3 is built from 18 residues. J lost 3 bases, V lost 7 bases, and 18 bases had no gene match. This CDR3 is CASITRIAGTENNQPQHF. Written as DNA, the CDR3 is TGTGCCAGCATTACGAGGATAGCCGGGACAGAAAACAATCAGCCCCAGCATTTT. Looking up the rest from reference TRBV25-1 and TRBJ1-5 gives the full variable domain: EADIYQTPRYLVIGTGKKITLECSQTMGHDKMYWYQQDPGMELHLIHYSYGVNSTEKGDLSSESTVSRIRTEHFPLTLESARPSHTSQYLCASITRIAGTENNQPQHFGDGTRLSIL.

CDR3 loop: CASSNGQGSYEQYF. In nucleotides, the CDR3 is TGTGCCAGCAGCAACGGACAGGGCTCCTACGAGCAGTACTTC. The chain carries TRBV7-2 and TRBJ2-7; 8 positions agree with TRBD1. This CDR3 contains 14 residues. The V gene end was trimmed by 5 bases and the J gene end by 0 bases; junction bases not matched to a gene: 3. The V gene's germline CDR1 is SGHTA and CDR2 FQGNSA.

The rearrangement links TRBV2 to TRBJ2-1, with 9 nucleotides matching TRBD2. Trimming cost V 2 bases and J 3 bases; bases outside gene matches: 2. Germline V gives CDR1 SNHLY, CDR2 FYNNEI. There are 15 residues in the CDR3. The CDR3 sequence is CASSERRGGYNEQFF. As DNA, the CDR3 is TGTGCCAGCAGTGAACGGCGGGGGGGCTACAATGAGCAGTTCTTC.